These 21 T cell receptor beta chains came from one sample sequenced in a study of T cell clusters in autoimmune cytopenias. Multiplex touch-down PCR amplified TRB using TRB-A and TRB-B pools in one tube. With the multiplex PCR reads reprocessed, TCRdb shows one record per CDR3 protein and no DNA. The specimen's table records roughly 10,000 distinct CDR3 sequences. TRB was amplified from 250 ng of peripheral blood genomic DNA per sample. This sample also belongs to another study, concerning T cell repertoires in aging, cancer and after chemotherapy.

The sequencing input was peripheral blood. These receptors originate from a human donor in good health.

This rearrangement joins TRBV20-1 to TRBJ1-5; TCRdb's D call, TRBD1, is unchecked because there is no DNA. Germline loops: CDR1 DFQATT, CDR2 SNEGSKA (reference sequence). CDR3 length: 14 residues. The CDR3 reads CSAKTGISNQPQHF.

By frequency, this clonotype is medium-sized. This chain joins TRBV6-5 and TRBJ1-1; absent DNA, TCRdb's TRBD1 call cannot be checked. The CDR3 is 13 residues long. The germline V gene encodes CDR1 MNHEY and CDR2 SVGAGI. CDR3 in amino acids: CASRRGKNTEAFF.

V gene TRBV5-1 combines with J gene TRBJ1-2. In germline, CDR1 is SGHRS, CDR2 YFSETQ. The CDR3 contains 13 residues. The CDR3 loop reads CASSLGGDTGYTF.

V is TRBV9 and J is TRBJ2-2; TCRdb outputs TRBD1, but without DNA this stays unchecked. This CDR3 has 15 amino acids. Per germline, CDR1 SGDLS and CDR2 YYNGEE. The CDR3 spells CASSVEAGVTGELFF.

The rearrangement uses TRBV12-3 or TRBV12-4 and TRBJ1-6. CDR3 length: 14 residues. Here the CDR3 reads CASGVTASGSPLHF.

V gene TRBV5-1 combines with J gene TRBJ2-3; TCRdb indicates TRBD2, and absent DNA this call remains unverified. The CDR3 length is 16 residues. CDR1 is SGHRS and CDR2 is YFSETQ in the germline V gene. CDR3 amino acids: CASSPEGRTSTDTQYF.

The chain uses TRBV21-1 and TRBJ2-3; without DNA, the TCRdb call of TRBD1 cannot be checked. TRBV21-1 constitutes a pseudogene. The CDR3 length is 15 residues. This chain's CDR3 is CASSRDRLHTDTQYF.

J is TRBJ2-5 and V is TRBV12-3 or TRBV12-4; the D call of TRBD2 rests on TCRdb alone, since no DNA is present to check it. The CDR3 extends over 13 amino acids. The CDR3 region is CASGPSGEKTQYF.

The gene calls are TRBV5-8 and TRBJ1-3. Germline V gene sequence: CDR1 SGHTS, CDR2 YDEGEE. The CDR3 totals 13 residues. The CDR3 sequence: CASSYHSGNTIYF.

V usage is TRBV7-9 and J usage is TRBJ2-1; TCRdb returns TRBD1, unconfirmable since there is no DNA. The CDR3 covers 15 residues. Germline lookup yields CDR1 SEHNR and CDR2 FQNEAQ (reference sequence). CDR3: CASSRDSIPYNEQFF.

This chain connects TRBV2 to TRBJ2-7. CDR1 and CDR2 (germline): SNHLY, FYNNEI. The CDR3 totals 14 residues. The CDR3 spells CASSQAGSSYEQYF.

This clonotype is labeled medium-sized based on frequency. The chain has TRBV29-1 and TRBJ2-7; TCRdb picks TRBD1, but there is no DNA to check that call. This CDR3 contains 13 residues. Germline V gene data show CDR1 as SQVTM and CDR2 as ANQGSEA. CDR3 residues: CSVEPGQGSEQYF.

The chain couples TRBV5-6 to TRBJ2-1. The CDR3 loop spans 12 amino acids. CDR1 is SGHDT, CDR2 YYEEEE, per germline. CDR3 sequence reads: CASSLGVGEQFF. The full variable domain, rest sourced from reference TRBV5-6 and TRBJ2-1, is DAGVTQSPTHLIKTRGQQVTLRCSPKSGHDTVSWYQQALGQGPQFIFQYYEEEERQRGNFPDRFSGHQFPNYSSELNVNALLLGDSALYLCASSLGVGEQFFGPGTRLTVL.

The CDR3 is CASSQVAIFEEGLRSGYTF. The rearrangement uses TRBV4-1 and TRBJ1-2; TCRdb's D call of TRBD1 is untestable without DNA. Germline lookup yields CDR1 MGHRA and CDR2 YSYEKL. The CDR3 is made up of 19 amino acids.

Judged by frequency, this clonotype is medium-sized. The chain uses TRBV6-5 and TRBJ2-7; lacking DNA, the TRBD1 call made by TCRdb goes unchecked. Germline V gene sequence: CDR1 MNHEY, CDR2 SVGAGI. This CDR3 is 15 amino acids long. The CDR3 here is CASRHRQESSYEQYF.

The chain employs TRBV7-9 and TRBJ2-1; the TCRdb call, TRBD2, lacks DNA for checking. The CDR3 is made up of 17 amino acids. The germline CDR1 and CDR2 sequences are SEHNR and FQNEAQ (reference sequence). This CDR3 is CASSRDTSGGSYNEQFF.

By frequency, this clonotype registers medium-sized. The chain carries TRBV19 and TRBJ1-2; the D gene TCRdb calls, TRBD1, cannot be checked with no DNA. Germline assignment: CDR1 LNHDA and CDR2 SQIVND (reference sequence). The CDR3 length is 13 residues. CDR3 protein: CASNVGQGYGYTF.

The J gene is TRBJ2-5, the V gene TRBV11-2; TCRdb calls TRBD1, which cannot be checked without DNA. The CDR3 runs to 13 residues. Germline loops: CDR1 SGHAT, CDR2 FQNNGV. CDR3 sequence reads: CASSFAGEETQYF. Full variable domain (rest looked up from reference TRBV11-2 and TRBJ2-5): EAGVAQSPRYKIIEKRQSVAFWCNPISGHATLYWYQQILGQGPKLLIQFQNNGVVDDSQLPKDRFSAERLKGVDSTLKIQPAKLEDSAVYLCASSFAGEETQYFGPGTRLLVL.

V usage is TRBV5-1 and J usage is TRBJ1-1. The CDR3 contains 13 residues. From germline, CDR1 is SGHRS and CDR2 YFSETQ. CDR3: CASSYPGNTEAFF.

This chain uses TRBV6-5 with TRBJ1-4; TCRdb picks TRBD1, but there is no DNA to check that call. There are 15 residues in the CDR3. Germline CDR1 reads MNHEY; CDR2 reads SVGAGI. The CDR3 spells CASSYRGRMNEKLFF.

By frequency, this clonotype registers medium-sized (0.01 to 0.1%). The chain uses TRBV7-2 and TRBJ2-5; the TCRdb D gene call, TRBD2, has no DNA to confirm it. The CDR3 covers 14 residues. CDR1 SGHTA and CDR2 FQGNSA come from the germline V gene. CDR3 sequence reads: CASSYRTAGETQYF.